The sequence of this TCR beta chain was determined in a study of early T cells in non-severe SARS-CoV-2 infection. General study results and limits: Private and CD4 specificities were missed by VDJdb matching, which favored anti-spike CD8 responses.

This clonotype was seen repeatedly, ten times or more. Its matching antigen is unknown. Germline CDR1 SGHTA, CDR2 FQGTGA. V lost 4 bases and J lost 1, with 13 bases in between. The CDR3 covers 15 residues. Individual cDNA molecules each received unique molecular identifiers attached to them. MiXCR, applied by TCRdb to the 5' RACE reads, yields one record per CDR3 protein. The table lists 98,000 or so distinct CDR3 sequences, approximately 11% of them singletons, with approximately 5% in the top ten. What was sequenced was whole blood. The source of this sequence is an adult who was a healthcare worker with PCR-confirmed SARS-CoV-2 infection or an uninfected control (not recorded which). The chain has TRBV7-3 and TRBJ2-5, with D possibly matching TRBD1 (6 bases). CDR3 sequence reads: CASSSGVGVQETQYF. The CDR3 bases are TGTGCCAGCAGCTCAGGGGTCGGGGTCCAAGAGACCCAGTACTTC.